One sample yielded the 18 T cell receptor beta chains listed below, sequenced in a study of T cells in Graves' hyperthyroidism and ophthalmopathy. Amplified regions were TCR beta CDR3 sequences from RNA transcripts. Carried out on the TCR CDR3, a first-round RT-PCR used the HTBI primer set. TCRdb redid the calling of the multiplex PCR reads with MiXCR, one entry per CDR3 protein. This table has about 700,000 distinct CDR3 sequences, 14% appearing once. What was sequenced was blood. These receptors were obtained from a woman younger than 30 with Graves' hyperthyroidism.

This clonotype was counted ten times or more. This CDR3 is CASSRSRGQGNEQFF. As DNA, the CDR3 is TGTGCCAGCAGCAGGAGTAGGGGCCAGGGAAATGAGCAGTTCTTC. V gene TRBV7-2 combines with J gene TRBJ2-1; D possibly corresponds to TRBD1 (5 bases). Germline assignment: CDR1 SGHTA and CDR2 FQGNSA. This CDR3 is 15 amino acids long. V was trimmed by 5 bases and J by 7 bases, leaving 18 bases between them.

This clonotype was observed at least ten times. The V gene is TRBV7-8, the J gene TRBJ2-1; 9 bases align to TRBD1. After removal of 6 bases from V and 9 bases from J, the junction contained 9 bases not matched to a gene. Germline CDR1 SGHVS, CDR2 FQNEAQ. This CDR3 has 14 residues. CDR3 nucleotides: TGTGCCAGCAGACGGGACAGGGTTTTGGGTGAGCAGTTCTTC. The encoded protein is CASRRDRVLGEQFF. The full variable domain, its missing parts supplied by reference TRBV7-8 and TRBJ2-1, is GAGVSQSPRYKVAKRGQDVALRCDPISGHVSLFWYQQALGQGPEFLTYFQNEAQLDKSGLPSDRFFAERPEGSVSTLKIQRTQQEDSAVYLCASRRDRVLGEQFFGPGTRLTVL.

In this sample, this clonotype turned up many times. The V and J genes are TRBV11-3 and TRBJ2-2; D is ambiguous. V was pared by 5 bases and J by 7 bases, with 11 bases between. The CDR3 runs 13 residues. Per germline, CDR1 SGHNT and CDR2 YENEEA. This chain's CDR3 is CASSRTRSGELFF. The CDR3 bases are TGTGCCAGCAGCCGAACCCGCAGCGGGGAGCTGTTTTTT.

This clonotype was detected many times. CDR3 bases: TGTGCCAGCAGTTACTCGACCCGGCCCTCCTACAATGAGCAGTTCTTC. Its protein product is CASSYSTRPSYNEQFF. The rearrangement links TRBV6-2 or TRBV6-3 to TRBJ2-1; D remains ambiguous. Trimming shortened V by 0 bases and J by 0 bases, and 9 bases separated the two germline ends. CDR1 and CDR2 (germline): MNHEY, SVGEGT. The CDR3 spans 16 residues.

V and J are TRBV6-6 and TRBJ2-1; TRBD2 agrees at 14 bases. V lost 2 bases, J lost 7 bases, and 7 bases stayed unmatched. Germline V lookup: CDR1 MNHNY, CDR2 SVGAGI (reference sequence). The CDR3 is 17 amino acids. Here the CDR3 reads CASSYRGGLAGENEQFF. The CDR3 DNA sequence: TGTGCCAGCAGTTACCGGGGGGGACTAGCGGGAGAAAATGAGCAGTTCTTC.

This clonotype has at least ten counts. DNA for the CDR3: TGCAGTGCTAGGGGGGGAGGGGGCTCCACTGAAGCTTTCTTT. Protein sequence: CSARGGGGSTEAFF. This chain uses TRBV20-1 with TRBJ1-1; 7 nucleotides align to TRBD1. This CDR3 region has 14 residues. Germline lookup yields CDR1 DFQATT and CDR2 SNEGSKA (reference sequence). Germline trimming cut 3 bases from V and 4 bases from J; bases unmatched to any gene: 8.

This clonotype was detected a few times. V usage is TRBV12-3 or TRBV12-4 and J usage is TRBJ2-1, with TRBD2 identical over 15 bases. Trimming removed 3 bases from V and 7 bases from J; junction bases left unmatched: 4. The CDR3 sequence is 16 residues long. The DNA for the CDR3 is TGTGCCAGCAGTTTCCGGACTAGCGGGAGGGGAAATGAGCAGTTCTTC. It codes for CASSFRTSGRGNEQFF.

This clonotype was detected a few times. This chain joins TRBV7-9 and TRBJ2-7; D uncertain. Trimming removed 2 bases at V and 2 bases at J, with 10 bases between. The CDR3 has 14 amino acids. The germline gives CDR1 SEHNR, CDR2 FQNEAQ (reference sequence). CDR3 sequence (DNA): TGTGCCAGCAGCTTAACCGGCGAACCCTACGAGCAGTACTTC. Protein sequence: CASSLTGEPYEQYF.

This chain uses TRBV11-3 with TRBJ2-7; no clear D gene. Trimming left V 1 base short and J 6 bases short, with 10 bases between. The CDR3 extends over 13 amino acids. Germline-derived CDR1 and CDR2 are SGHNT and YENEEA. CDR3 nucleotide sequence: TGTGCCAGCAGCTTAGCCTACGGACGCGAGCAGTACTTC. Its translation is CASSLAYGREQYF.

At least ten counts were recorded for this clonotype. V gene TRBV11-3 combines with J gene TRBJ2-2; D perhaps matches TRBD2 (5 bases). Trimming shortened V by 6 bases and J by 4 bases, and 9 bases separated the two germline ends. The germline gives CDR1 SGHNT, CDR2 YENEEA. The CDR3 has 13 amino acids. For the CDR3, the DNA is TGTGCCAGCAGTTCCCGGGGCACCGGGGAGCTGTTTTTT. Its protein is CASSSRGTGELFF.

This clonotype was seen more than once but under ten times. The chain employs TRBV29-1 and TRBJ2-7; 11 positions match TRBD2. The CDR3 extends over 15 amino acids. J gave up 4 bases and V 2 bases, and 7 bases lay outside the gene matches. Germline V lookup: CDR1 SQVTM, CDR2 ANQGSEA. CDR3 sequence: CSVERLLAGVYEQYF. As DNA, the CDR3 is TGCAGCGTTGAAAGACTACTAGCGGGAGTGTACGAGCAGTACTTC.

This clonotype was seen repeatedly, ten times or more. V usage is TRBV6-2 or TRBV6-3 and J usage is TRBJ2-7; D is possibly TRBD1 (5 bases). This CDR3 contains 11 residues. V lost 8 bases, J lost 5 bases, and 10 bases lay in between. CDR1 and CDR2 from the germline V gene are MNHEY and SVGEGT. Here the CDR3 DNA reads TGTGCCAGCTCGCAGGGTCACGAGCAGTACTTC. Translation gives CASSQGHEQYF.

The chain has TRBV7-6 and TRBJ1-1; D possibly corresponds to TRBD1 (5 bases). Trimming left V 1 base short and J 0 bases short, with 12 bases between. The CDR3 runs to 16 residues. Germline CDR1 and CDR2: SGHVS and FNYEAQ. The CDR3 loop is CASSLVRGWMNTEAFF. The CDR3, as DNA: TGTGCCAGCAGCTTAGTTAGGGGCTGGATGAACACTGAAGCTTTCTTT.

In the case of this clonotype: The conserved phenylalanine or tryptophan normally closing the CDR3 is absent here, so this likely arose from a read error. The chain recombines TRBV7-8 with TRBJ1-2; 9 bases are a match to TRBD1. The V and J ends lost 5 bases and 4 bases, in that order; junction bases with no gene match: 5. The CDR3 spans 14 residues. The germline V gene has CDR1 SGHVS and CDR2 FQNEAQ. The CDR3: CASSQGQGSYGYTL. The CDR3 DNA sequence: TGTGCCAGCAGCCAGGGACAGGGCAGCTATGGCTACACCTTA.

On this clonotype itself: At one boundary the junction diverges from the germline segment, which might be a read error. The chain joins TRBV6-4 to TRBJ2-7, with D possibly TRBD1 on 6 matching bases. Germline lookup yields CDR1 MRHNA and CDR2 SNTAGT. The CDR3 sequence is 17 residues long. CDR3 DNA: TGTGCCAGCAGTTACTCGATGGGCCGGGACACATCCTACAAGCAGTACTTC. Its protein is CASSYSMGRDTSYKQYF.

This clonotype was found many times. The chain recombines TRBV7-2 with TRBJ2-5; unclear D gene. The CDR3 extends over 15 amino acids. V was shortened by 2 bases and J by 2 bases, with 12 bases between the two germline ends. In germline, CDR1 is SGHTA, CDR2 FQGNSA. The CDR3 DNA follows: TGTGCCAGCAGCTTATTCAACAGCCAACAAGAGACCCAGTACTTC. It translates to CASSLFNSQQETQYF.

This clonotype came up many times. The rearrangement uses TRBV20-1 and TRBJ2-1; D gene ambiguous. The CDR3 is 13 residues long. Germline V gives CDR1 DFQATT, CDR2 SNEGSKA (reference sequence). Trimming left V 2 bases short and J 0 bases short, with 5 bases between. CDR3 coding DNA: TGCAGTGCTAGACTAGTCTCCTACAATGAGCAGTTCTTC. Translation gives CSARLVSYNEQFF.

Ten or more counts support this clonotype. The V call is TRBV2, the J call TRBJ1-2; D is uncertain. The CDR3 loop spans 14 amino acids. Germline V gene sequence: CDR1 SNHLY, CDR2 FYNNEI. Deletions cut 6 bases from V and 5 bases from J, with 16 bases between. The DNA for the CDR3 is TGTGCCAGCAGCCGCATGGAACCATCTTATGGCTACACCTTC. It encodes CASSRMEPSYGYTF.